The 25 T cell receptor beta chains presented below share a single source sample, sequenced in a study of Graves' ophthalmopathy and Graves' hyperthyroidism. Scientists amplified the TCR beta CDR3 regions from RNA transcripts. HTBI primers served in a first-round RT-PCR, which a second-round multiplex PCR followed. TCRdb called the multiplex PCR reads again in MiXCR, with one record for every CDR3 protein. The sample carries hundreds of thousands of distinct CDR3 sequences, approximately 22% recorded once. The sequencing sample was made of peripheral blood. These receptors originate from a woman aged 18-29 years with stable Graves' hyperthyroidism. Some clones in this sample may be carry-over from other donors' samples.

This clonotype was counted many times. V gene TRBV6-4 combines with J gene TRBJ1-1, with no clear D. The CDR3 extends over 19 amino acids. Trimming took off 0 bases at V and 1 base at J, with 21 bases between the two ends. CDR1 is MRHNA, CDR2 SNTAGT, per germline. The CDR3 nucleotides read TGTGCCAGCAGTGACTCGAAGAGGGCTCCCGGTAGTAGGAACACTGAAGCTTTCTTT. Translation: CASSDSKRAPGSRNTEAFF.

This clonotype came up a few times. This chain uses TRBV19 with TRBJ1-6, with D possibly being TRBD1 (5 bases). This CDR3 spans 14 amino acids. The V end lost 3 bases, the J end lost 7 bases, and 10 bases lay between the germline ends. CDR1 is LNHDA, CDR2 SQIVND, per germline (reference sequence). CDR3 residues: CASSMGVRNSPLHF. The CDR3 DNA follows: TGTGCCAGTAGTATGGGGGTTCGAAATTCACCCCTCCACTTT.

The sample holds many counts of this clonotype. J is TRBJ2-7 and V is TRBV20-1, with D possibly being TRBD1 or TRBD2 (5 bases each). Germline CDR1 and CDR2: DFQATT and SNEGSKA (reference sequence). This CDR3 is 13 amino acids long. V lost 3 bases and J lost 1, with 10 bases in between. CDR3 protein: CSASSGLSYEQYF. As DNA, the CDR3 is TGCAGTGCTAGCTCGGGGCTTTCCTACGAGCAGTACTTC.

This clonotype was counted at least ten times. This chain uses TRBV7-2 with TRBJ1-2, with a tentative D call TRBD1 (5 bases). Per germline, CDR1 SGHTA and CDR2 FQGNSA. The CDR3 length is 14 residues. The V and J ends lost 7 bases and 3 bases respectively, with 15 bases between them. CDR3 protein: CASTQEAVYYGYTF. In nucleotides, the CDR3 is TGTGCCAGCACACAGGAGGCGGTCTACTATGGCTACACCTTC.

This clonotype was detected ten times or more. This sequence joins TRBV6-1 and TRBJ1-1, with D maybe TRBD1 (6 bases). The germline gives CDR1 MNHNS, CDR2 SASEGT. CDR3 size: 14 residues. Trimming removed 1 base at V and 8 bases at J, with 14 bases between. For the CDR3, the DNA is TGTGCCAGCAGTGAAGTGGGGGCCCGCCTCGAAGCTTTCTTT. Residues: CASSEVGARLEAFF.

This clonotype occurred many times. This chain links TRBV29-1 with TRBJ1-2; TRBD1 matches 9 bases. The germline gives CDR1 SQVTM, CDR2 ANQGSEA. The CDR3 totals 14 residues. V shed 6 bases, J shed 6 bases, and the junction held 11 bases outside the gene matches. In nucleotides, the CDR3 is TGCAGCGTAGAGCCGGGACAGGGAGGTCATGGCTACACCTTC. Protein sequence: CSVEPGQGGHGYTF.

The chain couples TRBV19 to TRBJ1-1; no definite D call. CDR1 and CDR2 (germline): LNHDA, SQIVND (reference sequence). This CDR3 has 12 residues. V lost 3 bases to trimming and J lost 7 bases, with 9 bases between them. The CDR3 DNA is TGTGCCAGTAGTATCGCCAGAAGTGAAGCTTTCTTT. The encoded protein is CASSIARSEAFF.

In its sample, this clonotype was seen many times. The chain couples TRBV6-1 to TRBJ2-2, with TRBD2 identical over 16 bases. In germline, CDR1 is MNHNS, CDR2 SASEGT. The CDR3 contains 17 residues. Trimming at V came to 6 bases and at J to 6 bases, leaving 7 bases not matched to a gene. The CDR3 reads CASRRSGTSGRAGELFF. The CDR3 nucleotides read TGTGCCAGCAGGCGATCCGGGACTAGCGGGAGGGCCGGGGAGCTGTTTTTT.

This clonotype was picked up many times. J is TRBJ2-7 and V is TRBV5-4; perhaps TRBD2 as D (5 bases). Trimming stripped 6 bases from V and 5 bases from J, with 12 bases between. The CDR3 has 12 amino acids. CDR1 and CDR2 (germline): SGHNT, YYREEE (reference sequence). CDR3 amino acids: CASIGGSNEQYF. CDR3 DNA: TGTGCCAGCATTGGTGGGAGTAACGAGCAGTACTTC.

This clonotype has ten or more counts. The chain employs TRBV5-5 and TRBJ2-5, with D unclear. Germline V gene sequence: CDR1 SGHKS, CDR2 YYEKEE (reference sequence). V was trimmed by 4 bases and J by 9 bases, leaving 13 bases between them. The CDR3 loop spans 12 amino acids. The DNA for the CDR3 is TGTGCCAGCAGCCCGCAAGACATTCCCCAGTACTTC. Encoded protein: CASSPQDIPQYF.

The sample holds many counts of this clonotype. The chain uses TRBV9 and TRBJ2-7; TRBD1 aligns across 9 bases. Germline trimming cut 1 base from V and 5 bases from J; bases unmatched to any gene: 7. Per the germline V gene, CDR1 is SGDLS and CDR2 is YYNGEE. CDR3 size: 15 residues. The CDR3 DNA is TGTGCCAGCAGCGTAACGCCGGGACAGGGCGACGAGCAGTACTTC. Translating it yields CASSVTPGQGDEQYF.

J is TRBJ2-7 and V is TRBV20-1, with TRBD1 matching over 10 bases. Germline-derived CDR1 and CDR2 are DFQATT and SNEGSKA (reference sequence). The CDR3 length is 17 residues. V was pared by 2 bases and J by 3 bases, with 13 bases of the junction left unmatched. CDR3 in DNA: TGCAGTGCTAGAAAGGACAGGGGGTCAAGAGGGAACTACGAGCAGTACTTC. Its protein product is CSARKDRGSRGNYEQYF.

This chain links TRBV12-3 or TRBV12-4 with TRBJ2-4; D remains ambiguous. Trimming shortened V by 2 bases and J by 2 bases, and 10 bases separated the two germline ends. The CDR3 contains 15 residues. CDR3 nucleotides: TGTGCCAGCAGTTTATATCTAAACCCCAAAAACATTCAGTACTTC. Translating gives CASSLYLNPKNIQYF.

This clonotype was seen a handful of times. The CDR3 DNA reads as TGTGCCAGCAGTGGGAAGACAGGGGGTTATGGCTACACCTTC. Translating it yields CASSGKTGGYGYTF. The chain carries TRBV28 and TRBJ1-2; TRBD1 aligns across 9 bases. J was trimmed by 5 bases and V by 5 bases; bases with no gene match: 6. Germline CDR1 reads MDHEN; CDR2 reads SYDVKM. CDR3 length equals 14 residues.

This chain links TRBV7-6 with TRBJ1-5; no firm D call. V was clipped by 0 bases and J by 3 bases, with 12 bases between them. CDR1 is SGHVS, CDR2 FNYEAQ, per germline. This CDR3 is 16 amino acids long. The CDR3 loop reads CASSLARAQNNQPQHF. CDR3 in DNA: TGTGCCAGCAGCTTAGCGAGGGCACAGAACAATCAGCCCCAGCATTTT.

This clonotype was seen a handful of times. The J gene is TRBJ2-7, the V gene TRBV18; TRBD1 aligns across 7 bases. V was clipped by 2 bases and J by 6 bases; unmatched bases: 10. CDR1 and CDR2 (germline): KGHSH, LQKENI. CDR3 size: 15 residues. The chain's CDR3 is CASSPEETGRCEQYF. Here the CDR3 DNA reads TGTGCCAGCTCACCAGAGGAGACAGGGCGCTGCGAGCAGTACTTC. Filled out from reference TRBV18 and TRBJ2-7, the complete variable domain reads NAGVMQNPRHLVRRRGQEARLRCSPMKGHSHVYWYRQLPEEGLKFMVYLQKENIIDESGMPKERFSAEFPKEGPSILRIQQVVRGDSAAYFCASSPEETGRCEQYFGPGTRLTVT.

This CDR3 is CATGAGGRVSGELFF. The CDR3 nucleotides read TGTGCCACCGGAGCCGGGGGGCGCGTCTCCGGGGAGCTGTTTTTT. The chain is built from TRBV24-1 and TRBJ2-2, with D possibly TRBD2 on 7 matching bases. V dropped 9 bases and J dropped 6 bases, with 19 bases sitting between them. The CDR3 is 15 residues long. CDR1 KGHDR and CDR2 SFDVKD come from the germline V gene.

Only a few counts were recorded for this clonotype. The gene calls are TRBV4-3 and TRBJ2-7, with 8 bases identical to TRBD1. This CDR3 region has 16 residues. V trimming: 0 bases; J trimming: 1 base; junction bases outside the gene matches: 5. Germline values: CDR1 LGHNA, CDR2 YSLEER. CDR3 bases: TGCGCCAGCAGCCAAGAGGACAGGGTTTTTTCCTACGAGCAGTACTTC. Protein: CASSQEDRVFSYEQYF.

The rearrangement links TRBV20-1 to TRBJ1-5; a possible D gene is TRBD1 (5 bases). The germline gives CDR1 DFQATT, CDR2 SNEGSKA (reference sequence). The CDR3 spans 12 residues. V was pared by 0 bases and J by 11 bases, with 11 bases between. The CDR3 here is CSARDPWGAQHF. CDR3 coding DNA: TGCAGTGCTAGAGATCCGTGGGGGGCCCAGCATTTT.

This clonotype was seen repeatedly, ten times or more. A much larger clone differs from this one at a single base, so this may be a read error. The V and J genes are TRBV24-1 and TRBJ2-5, with 10 bases that match TRBD2. CDR1 and CDR2 from the germline V gene are KGHDR and SFDVKD. J gave up 7 bases and V 3 bases, and 10 bases lay outside the gene matches. CDR3 length: 16 amino acids. The CDR3 here is CATSDPAAGGLGTQYF. CDR3 DNA: TGTGCCACCAGTGATCCAGCAGCGGGAGGGCTAGGGACCCAGTACTTC.

This clonotype was recorded at least ten times. The J gene is TRBJ2-5, the V gene TRBV6-5, with 8 bases lining up with TRBD2. The V gene's germline CDR1 is MNHEY and CDR2 SVGAGI. J lost 2 bases, V lost 0 bases, and 5 bases had no gene match. CDR3 length: 16 amino acids. CDR3 region: CASSYSQRGFQETQYF. The CDR3 nucleotides are TGTGCCAGCAGTTACTCGCAGCGGGGGTTTCAAGAGACCCAGTACTTC.

This clonotype was seen ten or more times. This chain uses TRBV20-1 with TRBJ2-7; the match to TRBD2 covers 9 bases. V shed 5 bases, J shed 5 bases, and the junction held 19 bases outside the gene matches. The germline gives CDR1 DFQATT, CDR2 SNEGSKA (reference sequence). This CDR3 has 17 amino acids. The CDR3 DNA is TGCAGTGCTCTCGTATTCGTTCCGGGACTAGCTGAAAACGAGCAGTACTTC. Translating it yields CSALVFVPGLAENEQYF.

This clonotype was counted ten times or more. The rearrangement joins TRBV15 to TRBJ1-1, with 8 bases that match TRBD1. Per the germline V gene, CDR1 is LNHNV and CDR2 is YYDKDF (reference sequence). The V and J ends lost 5 bases and 8 bases, in that order; junction bases with no gene match: 7. There are 13 residues in the CDR3. The DNA of the CDR3 is TGTGCCACCAGCGGCGGGACAGGTAAAGAAGCTTTCTTT. Protein product: CATSGGTGKEAFF.

This clonotype was found a few times. This chain connects TRBV6-1 to TRBJ1-5; D is unresolved. The CDR3 has 15 amino acids. The germline V gene encodes CDR1 MNHNS and CDR2 SASEGT. V lost 1 base and J lost 1, with 8 bases in between. The CDR3 reads CASSEEGGSNQPQHF. CDR3 DNA sequence: TGTGCCAGCAGTGAAGAGGGAGGGAGCAATCAGCCCCAGCATTTT.

CDR3 residues: CASSTPGGHTIYF. The CDR3 region has the DNA TGTGCCAGCTCCACCCCCGGGGGACACACCATATATTTT. The chain couples TRBV13 to TRBJ1-3, with TRBD1 as a possible D gene (5 bases). V was shortened by 8 bases and J by 8 bases, with 16 bases between the two germline ends. Germline CDR1 reads PRHDT; CDR2 reads FYEKMQ (reference sequence). This CDR3 is built from 13 residues.